The 30 T cell receptor beta chains in this list originate from one sample, sequenced in a study of cytomegalovirus exposure and HLA in healthy donors. The PCR had 60 Vbeta and 13 Jbeta primers. Using immunoSEQ multiplex PCR, the repertoire was profiled, and TCRdb retains in-frame clones only, with some absent. The sample carries about 160,000 clones, 85% recorded once. The specimen was PBMCs. These receptors all stem from a boy between 2 and 10 years old in good health and CMV-seronegative.

The chain combines TRBV9 with TRBJ2-1, with D possibly TRBD2 on 5 matching bases. The CDR3 has 15 residues. V dropped 4 bases and J dropped 2 bases, with 13 bases sitting between them. In germline, CDR1 is SGDLS, CDR2 YYNGEE. CDR3 sequence reads: CASSPIAPAYNEQFF. The CDR3 region has the DNA TGTGCCAGCAGCCCAATAGCGCCAGCCTACAATGAGCAGTTCTTC. Filled out from reference TRBV9 and TRBJ2-1, the complete variable domain reads DSGVTQTPKHLITATGQRVTLRCSPRSGDLSVYWYQQSLDQGLQFLIQYYNGEERAKGNILERFSAQQFPDLHSELNLSSLELGDSALYFCASSPIAPAYNEQFFGPGTRLTVL.

CDR3 sequence reads: CASSDRTGIHYGYTF. CDR3 in DNA: TGCGCCAGCAGTGATAGGACAGGGATACACTATGGCTACACCTTC. The chain couples TRBV10-2 to TRBJ1-2, with 8 bases that match TRBD1. This CDR3 has 15 amino acids. Germline lookup yields CDR1 WSHSY and CDR2 SAAADI. After removal of 3 bases from V and 3 bases from J, the junction contained 6 bases not matched to a gene.

V gene TRBV28 combines with J gene TRBJ2-7; 10 bases are shared with TRBD1. Germline V CDR1 and CDR2: MDHEN, SYDVKM. V lost 4 bases and J lost 3; bases outside the gene matches: 3. The CDR3 loop spans 14 amino acids. CDR3 nucleotide sequence: TGTGCCAGCAGTTCGGGGACAGGGGTCTACGAGCAGTACGTC. Protein product: CASSSGTGVYEQYV.

The chain is built from TRBV5-4 and TRBJ1-2; TRBD1 matches 8 bases. The ends lost 4 bases at V and 8 bases at J; junction bases unmatched: 7. The CDR3 is 13 amino acids. The germline V gene has CDR1 SGHNT and CDR2 YYREEE (reference sequence). CDR3 in amino acids: CASSQIRQGGYTF. The CDR3 nucleotides are TGTGCCAGCAGCCAAATTCGACAGGGGGGCTACACCTTC. Drawing the rest from reference TRBV5-4 and TRBJ1-2, the complete variable domain is ETGVTQSPTHLIKTRGQQVTLRCSSQSGHNTVSWYQQALGQGPQFIFQYYREEENGRGNFPPRFSGLQFPNYSSELNVNALELDDSALYLCASSQIRQGGYTFGSGTRLTVV.

Here the CDR3 reads CASSPGLAATDTQYF. In DNA, the CDR3 is TGTGCCAGCAGCCCCGGACTAGCGGCCACAGATACGCAGTATTTT. The chain links TRBV5-6 to TRBJ2-3; 10 nucleotides agree with TRBD2. Germline loops: CDR1 SGHDT, CDR2 YYEEEE. The ends lost 4 bases at V and 2 bases at J; junction bases unmatched: 4. This CDR3 has 15 amino acids.

This clone has just one count. V and J are TRBV2 and TRBJ2-3; 8 nucleotides line up with TRBD2. V trimming: 4 bases; J trimming: 4 bases; junction bases outside the gene matches: 7. CDR3 size: 15 residues. The V gene's germline CDR1 is SNHLY and CDR2 FYNNEI. The CDR3 reads CASSGPSGRPDTQYF. The DNA of the CDR3 is TGTGCCAGCAGTGGCCCTAGCGGGCGCCCAGATACGCAGTATTTT.

The chain uses TRBV5-4 and TRBJ2-1, with D unclear. The CDR3 length is 14 residues. From germline, CDR1 is SGHNT and CDR2 YYREEE (reference sequence). V gave up 0 bases and J gave up 10 bases, with 14 bases separating them. The CDR3 DNA reads TGTGCCAGCAGCTTGGCACTCCCTTCTAACGAGCAGTTCTTC. Translating it yields CASSLALPSNEQFF.

CDR3 DNA sequence: TGTGCCAGCAGCCCACAGGAGACCGGGACTAGCATCCACGAGCAGTACTTC. Protein sequence: CASSPQETGTSIHEQYF. The rearrangement joins TRBV9 to TRBJ2-7; 9 bases line up with TRBD2. The CDR3 consists of 17 residues. Looked up from germline, CDR1 is SGDLS and CDR2 is YYNGEE. The V segment lost 4 bases and the J segment 5 bases; nucleotides outside the gene matches: 16.

This CDR3 reads CASSLGQGGVDTGELFF. The CDR3 nucleotides read TGTGCCAGCAGCCTGGGACAGGGGGGGGTCGACACCGGGGAGCTGTTTTTT. V usage is TRBV5-6 and J usage is TRBJ2-2, with 11 positions matching TRBD1. CDR3 length: 17 residues. Looked up from germline, CDR1 is SGHDT and CDR2 is YYEEEE. After removal of 4 bases from V and 3 bases from J, the junction contained 8 bases not matched to a gene.

This clone has only one observation. J is TRBJ2-3 and V is TRBV18, with 8 bases aligning to TRBD2. This CDR3 region has 16 residues. CDR1 KGHSH and CDR2 LQKENI come from the germline V gene. V lost 0 bases, J lost 5 bases, and 7 bases stayed unmatched. The CDR3 DNA reads as TGTGCCAGCTCACCACCGTGGGGACTAGACGAAGATACGCAGTATTTT. Translated, it gives CASSPPWGLDEDTQYF.

This clone was observed once. V and J are TRBV5-1 and TRBJ2-6; D is unclear. Germline CDR1 and CDR2: SGHRS and YFSETQ. V lost 5 bases and J 0 bases, leaving 12 bases between the germline ends. The CDR3 runs 16 residues. The CDR3 here is CASSLGESSGANVLTF. The CDR3 nucleotides are TGCGCCAGCAGTCTGGGCGAGAGCTCTGGGGCCAACGTCCTGACTTTC.

A single count supports this clone. This chain links TRBV4-1 with TRBJ1-1; D gene unclear. This CDR3 contains 14 residues. The V gene lost 0 bases and the J gene lost 1 base, with 6 bases spanning the gap. From germline, CDR1 is MGHRA and CDR2 YSYEKL. CDR3 in DNA: TGCGCCAGCAGCCAAGAAGCGGGGAACACTGAAGCTTTCTTT. This gives the protein CASSQEAGNTEAFF.

This chain joins TRBV27 and TRBJ1-4, with 8 bases aligning to TRBD1. With V trimmed by 6 bases and J by 8 bases, 5 bases remained unmatched. This CDR3 is 13 amino acids long. Germline-derived CDR1 and CDR2 are MNHEY and SMNVEV (reference sequence). The CDR3 coding sequence is TGTGCCAGCAGGGACAGGGCGAGAGAAAAACTGTTTTTT. Translated: CASRDRAREKLFF. Together with reference TRBV27 and TRBJ1-4, the CDR3 gives the full variable domain: EAQVTQNPRYLITVTGKKLTVTCSQNMNHEYMSWYRQDPGLGLRQIYYSMNVEVTDKGDVPEGYKVSRKEKRNFPLILESPSPNQTSLYFCASRDRAREKLFFGSGTQLSVL.

The chain has TRBV2 and TRBJ2-1; 10 bases fit TRBD2. J lost 3 bases, V lost 3 bases, and 5 bases had no gene match. The V gene's germline CDR1 is SNHLY and CDR2 FYNNEI. The length of the CDR3 is 16 residues. Here the CDR3 reads CASSDGRTSGYNEQFF. The CDR3, as DNA: TGTGCCAGCAGTGATGGCAGGACTAGCGGCTACAATGAGCAGTTCTTC.

The genes are TRBV7-9 and TRBJ1-3, with no clear D. CDR1 is SEHNR and CDR2 is FQNEAQ in the germline V gene (reference sequence). Trimming took 1 base from V and 4 from J, leaving 5 bases between them. This CDR3 is built from 13 residues. CDR3 sequence: CASSLVQGNTIYF. Written as DNA, the CDR3 is TGTGCCAGCAGCTTAGTACAAGGAAACACCATATATTTT.

The sample holds one count of this clone. In the same sample, other DNA sequences code for this CDR3. This chain joins TRBV6-6 and TRBJ2-7, with D possibly TRBD1 on 6 matching bases. The CDR3 is 14 amino acids. CDR1 MNHNY and CDR2 SVGAGI come from the germline V gene (reference sequence). Trimming took off 6 bases at V and 5 bases at J, with 17 bases between the two ends. The CDR3 bases are TGTGCCAGCAGCCCCGAGGGGGTCCTGAACGAGCAGTACGTC. It codes for CASSPEGVLNEQYV.

The chain employs TRBV5-8 and TRBJ2-1, with D unresolved. Germline values: CDR1 SGHTS, CDR2 YDEGEE. Trimming pared 2 bases from V and 1 base from J, leaving 7 bases between. The CDR3 runs to 14 residues. The CDR3 coding sequence is TGTGCCAGCAGCTTATCCGTGTCCTACAATGAGCAGTTCTTC. Amino acid sequence: CASSLSVSYNEQFF.

V is TRBV29-1 and J is TRBJ2-1; the D gene is possibly TRBD2 (6 bases). This CDR3 region has 13 residues. Germline CDR1 and CDR2: SQVTM and ANQGSEA. With 6 bases removed from V and 5 bases from J, the gap between germline ends came to 14 bases. The CDR3: CSVGTLGHNEQFF. The CDR3 DNA reads TGCAGCGTCGGGACTCTCGGGCACAATGAGCAGTTCTTC.

The gene calls are TRBV6-1 and TRBJ2-5; TRBD1 agrees at 9 bases. The V gene end was trimmed by 4 bases and the J gene end by 5 bases; junction bases not matched to a gene: 2. Germline CDR1 is MNHNS and CDR2 is SASEGT. The CDR3 length is 13 residues. CDR3 coding DNA: TGTGCCAGCAGTGTGGGACAGGGTGAGACCCAGTACTTC. Amino acid sequence: CASSVGQGETQYF.

CDR3 in amino acids: CASRTLTRDTEAFF. CDR3 sequence (DNA): TGTGCCAGCAGGACCTTGACCCGGGACACTGAAGCTTTCTTT. The V gene is TRBV28, the J gene TRBJ1-1; D gene ambiguous. V shed 6 bases and J shed 3 bases, with 14 bases lying between them. The CDR3 loop spans 14 amino acids. CDR1 MDHEN and CDR2 SYDVKM come from the germline V gene.

The chain employs TRBV19 and TRBJ2-1; weak D call: TRBD1 (6 bases). Trimming shortened V by 6 bases and J by 10 bases, and 7 bases separated the two germline ends. CDR1 is LNHDA and CDR2 is SQIVND in the germline V gene (reference sequence). This CDR3 contains 10 residues. The CDR3 here is CASRGAEQFF. The CDR3 DNA follows: TGTGCCAGTAGGGGGGCCGAGCAGTTCTTC.

This clone came up a few times. J is TRBJ1-1 and V is TRBV28; 7 nucleotides align to TRBD1. The CDR3 length is 13 residues. With 6 bases clipped from V and 5 bases from J, the junction kept 6 bases outside the gene matches. Germline V gives CDR1 MDHEN, CDR2 SYDVKM. The CDR3 coding sequence is TGTGCCAGCAGATCGACAGGGAGGACTGAAGCTTTCTTT. Its translation is CASRSTGRTEAFF.

The sample holds one count of this clone. The rearrangement links TRBV7-4 to TRBJ2-5, with TRBD2 identical over 8 bases. The CDR3 sequence is 17 residues long. Per the germline V gene, CDR1 is SGHVT and CDR2 is SQSDAQ. V gave up 1 base and J gave up 5 bases; unmatched junction bases: 12. The CDR3 loop reads CASSLGQRGHQWETQYF. The CDR3 DNA sequence: TGTGCCAGCAGCTTAGGCCAGCGGGGGCATCAGTGGGAGACCCAGTACTTC.

V usage is TRBV5-4 and J usage is TRBJ2-1; 12 nucleotides agree with TRBD2. CDR1 is SGHNT and CDR2 is YYREEE in the germline V gene (reference sequence). The J segment lost 6 bases and the V segment lost 4 bases, leaving 5 bases of the junction unmatched. CDR3 length: 15 amino acids. The DNA for the CDR3 is TGTGCCAGCAGCCCACCACTAGCGGGGGGCAATGAGCAGTTCTTC. Amino acid sequence: CASSPPLAGGNEQFF.

The chain carries TRBV10-1 and TRBJ1-3; the D gene is possibly TRBD1 (5 bases). The V gene lost 4 bases and the J gene lost 2 bases, with 18 bases spanning the gap. The CDR3 runs to 17 residues. Germline V lookup: CDR1 WNHNN, CDR2 SYGVQD (reference sequence). DNA for the CDR3: TGCGCCAGCAGTGCGGGGGTGGAGTCAGGGACTGGAAACACCATATATTTT. This sequence encodes CASSAGVESGTGNTIYF.

This chain connects TRBV9 to TRBJ1-3, with a weak D call TRBD1 (6 bases). CDR1 is SGDLS and CDR2 is YYNGEE in the germline V gene. The V end lost 2 bases, the J end lost 2 bases, and 14 bases lay between the germline ends. This CDR3 spans 16 amino acids. CDR3 in DNA: TGTGCCAGCAGCGTGCTTACAGGGTTCGCTGGAAACACCATATATTTT. Encoded protein: CASSVLTGFAGNTIYF. Drawing the rest from reference TRBV9 and TRBJ1-3, the complete variable domain is DSGVTQTPKHLITATGQRVTLRCSPRSGDLSVYWYQQSLDQGLQFLIQYYNGEERAKGNILERFSAQQFPDLHSELNLSSLELGDSALYFCASSVLTGFAGNTIYFGEGSWLTVV.

The genes are TRBV27 and TRBJ1-2, with 8 bases that match TRBD1. V trimming: 6 bases; J trimming: 8 bases; junction bases outside the gene matches: 2. CDR3 length: 11 residues. The germline CDR1 and CDR2 sequences are MNHEY and SMNVEV (reference sequence). As DNA, the CDR3 is TGTGCCAGCAGGGACAGGGAAGGCTACACCTTC. Translated, it gives CASRDREGYTF.

V and J are TRBV15 and TRBJ2-7; 8 nucleotides line up with TRBD2. CDR1 and CDR2 (germline): LNHNV, YYDKDF (reference sequence). J gave up 4 bases and V 0 bases, and 11 bases lay outside the gene matches. This CDR3 has 17 amino acids. The CDR3 here is CATSRDNLAGGRYEQYF. The CDR3 DNA is TGTGCCACCAGCAGAGATAATTTGGCGGGAGGTCGGTACGAGCAGTACTTC.

V and J are TRBV27 and TRBJ2-1, with 8 bases that match TRBD1. J lost 0 bases, V lost 5 bases, and 3 bases had no gene match. The CDR3 runs 15 residues. Germline lookup yields CDR1 MNHEY and CDR2 SMNVEV (reference sequence). The CDR3 coding sequence is TGTGCCAGCAGTCCGGACAGGGCCTCCTACAATGAGCAGTTCTTC. Protein product: CASSPDRASYNEQFF.

This chain connects TRBV7-9 to TRBJ1-1; D perhaps matches TRBD1 (5 bases). Germline assignment: CDR1 SEHNR and CDR2 FQNEAQ (reference sequence). CDR3 length: 14 residues. This CDR3 reads CAMGEGGKNTEAFF. The CDR3 DNA reads TGTGCTATGGGGGAGGGAGGGAAGAACACTGAAGCTTTCTTT. Looking up the rest from reference TRBV7-9 and TRBJ1-1 gives the full variable domain: DTGVSQNPRHKITKRGQNVTFRCDPISEHNRLYWYRQTLGQGPEFLTYFQNEAQLEKSRLLSDRFSAERPKGSFSTLEIQRTEQGDSAMYLCAMGEGGKNTEAFFGQGTRLTVV.